This TCR beta chain was recovered during a study of shared clonotypes between healthy human individuals. Study at large: Researchers assigned three CD4 naive, three CD4 memory, two CD8 naive and one CD8 memory plate to each donor. Study-wide findings and caveats: Generation probability values for non-shared clonotypes were lower than those for clonotypes shared by all four donors.

A CD45RA-negative memory subset and a CD45RA+ naive subset were separated from the CD4+ cells. Deep-level assay runs were performed. The method was immunoSEQ multiplex PCR; TCRdb's version includes in-frame clones alone and lacks a portion of them. The sample holds millions of clones, approximately 95% seen once. With respect to this clone: Antigen: not known.

Germline loops: CDR1 SGDLS, CDR2 YYNGEE. CDR3 length equals 12 residues. V was pared by 4 bases and J by 2 bases, with 7 bases between. The chain employs TRBV9 and TRBJ2-7, with D hard to call. The sample was naive CD4+ T cells from PBMCs. The subset was: CD45RA+ positively selected. This TCR came from a young man in good health. Some clones in this sample may be carry-over from other donors' samples. This chain's CDR3 is CASSSAPYEQYF. The CDR3 DNA reads TGTGCCAGCAGCTCCGCCCCCTACGAGCAGTACTTC.